Presented here are 8 T cell receptor beta chains from one specimen sequenced in a study of cytomegalovirus exposure and HLA in healthy donors. Primers for the PCR totalled 60 Vbeta and 13 Jbeta. Here immunoSEQ multiplex PCR was the method, and the copy in TCRdb shows in-frame clones only, minus some. The top ten clones hold about a tenth of a sample with approximately 160,000 clones, around four fifths of them seen once. Sequencing was carried out using PBMCs. These receptors all stem from a man younger than 35 in good health and CMV-seropositive.

CDR3 protein: CASSGRGVDYNEQFF. The CDR3 nucleotides are TGTGCCAGCAGTGGGAGGGGCGTTGATTACAATGAGCAGTTCTTC. The J gene is TRBJ2-1, the V gene TRBV6-1; D is perhaps TRBD2 (6 bases). V was cut by 4 bases and J by 4 bases, with 14 bases left in between. Germline loops: CDR1 MNHNS, CDR2 SASEGT. The CDR3 contains 15 residues.

This chain joins TRBV7-2 and TRBJ2-5; possibly TRBD2 for D (5 bases). CDR3 length equals 14 residues. Trimming took off 4 bases at V and 5 bases at J, with 14 bases between the two ends. Per germline, CDR1 SGHTA and CDR2 FQGNSA. The CDR3 sequence: CASSWVKGGETQYF. CDR3 coding DNA: TGTGCCAGCAGCTGGGTAAAGGGCGGGGAGACCCAGTACTTC.

This chain joins TRBV7-9 and TRBJ1-1; TRBD1 aligns across 9 bases. This CDR3 comprises 16 residues. Germline V gene data show CDR1 as SEHNR and CDR2 as FQNEAQ (reference sequence). J lost 3 bases, V lost 1 base, and 6 bases had no gene match. The chain's CDR3 is CASSLDRGQVDTEAFF. The CDR3 bases are TGTGCCAGCAGCTTAGACAGGGGGCAGGTTGACACTGAAGCTTTCTTT.

The chain links TRBV27 to TRBJ1-2, with D perhaps matching TRBD1 (6 bases). Germline V gives CDR1 MNHEY, CDR2 SMNVEV (reference sequence). V lost 3 bases, J lost 2 bases, and 7 bases lay in between. The CDR3 has 13 residues. CDR3 nucleotides: TGTGCCAGCAGTTTTGGACAGAACTATGGCTACACCTTC. This codes for CASSFGQNYGYTF.

The V call is TRBV4-1, the J call TRBJ2-2, with 8 positions matching TRBD1. J lost 5 bases, V lost 1 base, and 6 bases had no gene match. The length of the CDR3 is 16 residues. CDR1 MGHRA and CDR2 YSYEKL come from the germline V gene. The CDR3 coding sequence is TGCGCCAGCAGCCAAGTGTCAGGGGGCTTAACCGGGGAGCTGTTTTTT. Protein sequence: CASSQVSGGLTGELFF.

This clone was seen a handful of times. This chain uses TRBV14 with TRBJ2-3; D gene unclear. Germline loops: CDR1 SGHDN, CDR2 FVKESK. The germline V and J ends were trimmed by 4 bases and 6 bases, with 8 bases remaining between them. The CDR3 is 12 amino acids. For the CDR3, the DNA is TGTGCCAGCAGCCCCCTGGGCGATACGCAGTATTTT. This translates into CASSPLGDTQYF.

The rearrangement uses TRBV7-2 and TRBJ2-3; D is perhaps TRBD2 (7 bases). The CDR3 has 19 amino acids. V shed 5 bases and J shed 3 bases, with 27 bases lying between them. Germline V lookup: CDR1 SGHTA, CDR2 FQGNSA. The CDR3 DNA reads as TGTGCCAGCAGCCCCCGGGTCGCGGTGGGGGGGCTTTTGACAGATACGCAGTATTTT. Protein: CASSPRVAVGGLLTDTQYF.

The rearrangement uses TRBV6-5 and TRBJ1-2; TRBD1 agrees at 10 bases. Trimming took 0 bases from V and 6 from J; bases not matched to a gene: 7. In germline, CDR1 is MNHEY, CDR2 SVGAGI. CDR3 length: 16 residues. CDR3 DNA: TGTGCCAGCAGTTACTCGGGGACAGGGGAATTGGATGGCTACACCTTC. It codes for CASSYSGTGELDGYTF.